The subject of this entry is one T cell receptor beta chain. This clonotype has just a few counts. Its antigen has not been determined. The record has no base qualities; no much larger clone is one base away. The entry originates in a study of blood T cells in healthy people across ages (dated by TCRdb to the mid-2010s). With respect to the entire study: In model experiments, roughly one uniquely barcoded TCR beta cDNA molecule per two T cells was captured by template switching. The study measured age-related changes in TCR beta repertoire diversity using deep sequencing normalized with unique cDNA molecular identifiers. For two donors (one aged 18 to 29 and one aged 80 or older), the study analyzed two additional independent replicas of 1 million unique cDNA reads from the same blood draw. The donors were divided into four age groups: young (average around 16 years), middle-aged (almost 40), aged (approximately 64) and long-lived (about 79). To avoid experimental bias, donors of different ages were randomly spread across the sequencing lanes.

To prepare the library, 5' RACE was applied. Sequencing was carried out with an Illumina HiSeq 2500. A second PCR of about 6 to 12 cycles was run with a J-beta primer mix and a sample-barcoded 5' primer. A template-switch 5' adaptor carrying 12 random nucleotides introduced a unique molecular identifier onto each TCR beta cDNA molecule. Each sample yielded at least 3 million CDR3-containing paired-end reads. First-strand cDNA synthesis was performed from all RNA using the Mint cDNA synthesis kit, with priming by a TRBC-specific oligonucleotide. All cDNA was treated with uracil-DNA glycosylase and then went through a first 18-cycle PCR with the universal primers M1SS and BC2_uni_R. As for the authors' bioinformatics: Normalization of each sample was performed by random selection of 1 million high-quality reads, each carrying a distinct molecular identifier. Instead of being binned into consensus sequences, reads that shared molecular identifiers were thrown out. CDR3 identification, clonotype clustering and error correction used MiTCR with a Q25 quality threshold and the strictest error-elimination algorithm. A nonparametric unseen species model with Euler transformation was used to estimate a lower bound on total TCR beta diversity. TCRdb reprocessing: public reads trimmed at Q25 with fastp, clones called with MiXCR, in-frame beta chains kept. Entries are consolidated by CDR3 protein sequence, retaining the most common genes and DNA. The V and J calls follow TCRdb's processing rather than the paper's. The sample yields hundreds of thousands of distinct CDR3 sequences; roughly 44% were counted once. The ten biggest clones cover approximately 19% of the sample.

CDR1 ENHRY and CDR2 SYGVKD are derived from the germline V gene. Counted from cysteine to phenylalanine, this CDR3 has 11 amino acids. Just CDR3 DNA is preserved here, 33 bases in frame from base 1. Between the V and J ends, shortened by 3 bases and 6 bases respectively, the junction contains 3 bases. The 39 donors, aged roughly 6 to 95 years, were systemically healthy Caucasian individuals from Russia. Ten milliliters of peripheral blood were collected from each donor into EDTA-treated Vacutainer tubes. Ficoll-Paque density-gradient centrifugation was used to isolate PBMCs, with at least 6.5 million per sample. Trizol reagent was used to extract total RNA from the PBMCs, yielding at least 6 micrograms per sample. The percentages of naive CD45RAhigh/CD27high T cells were determined by flow cytometry on a PBMC aliquot from every donor. Broad study findings and their caveats: Since profiling was done on bulk unsorted PBMCs, naive and antigen-experienced compartments could not be conclusively compared. Estimates of total diversity based on one million sequenced T cells were regarded as lower bounds and as underestimates. Compared with the aged group, the long-lived group had more naive CD4+ T cells, fewer expanded clones and increased TCR diversity, suggesting age selection. Observed TCR beta diversity correlated strongly with the percentage of naive T cells measured by flow cytometry. Donor CMV infection status was unknown, potentially confounding age-related changes in expanded clonotypes. As age increased, observed TCR beta diversity per million T cells dropped in a roughly linear way, and a significant reduction was already evident by age 40.

This TCR was sampled from a man aged 60-69 years in good health. The sequenced material came from blood. The chain links TRBV10-3 with TRBJ2-1; the D gene cannot be resolved reliably. For the CDR3, the sequence is CAISDSNEQFF. In nucleotide form, the sequence is TGTGCCATCAGTGACTCCAATGAGCAGTTCTTC.